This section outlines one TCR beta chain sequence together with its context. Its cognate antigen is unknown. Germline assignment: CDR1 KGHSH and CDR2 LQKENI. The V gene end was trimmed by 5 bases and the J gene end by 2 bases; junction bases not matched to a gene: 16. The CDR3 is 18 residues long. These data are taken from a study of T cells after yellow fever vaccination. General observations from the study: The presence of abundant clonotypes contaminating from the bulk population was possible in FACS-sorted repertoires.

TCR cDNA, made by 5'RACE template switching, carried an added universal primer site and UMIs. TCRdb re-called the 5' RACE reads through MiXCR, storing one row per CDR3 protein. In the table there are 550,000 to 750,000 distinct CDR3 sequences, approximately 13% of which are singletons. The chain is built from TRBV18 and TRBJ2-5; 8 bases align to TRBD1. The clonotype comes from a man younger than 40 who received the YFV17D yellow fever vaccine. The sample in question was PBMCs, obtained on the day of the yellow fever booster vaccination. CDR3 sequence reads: CASSASLDRDIPQETQYF. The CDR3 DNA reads TGTGCCAGCTCAGCGAGCCTGGACAGGGACATCCCTCAAGAGACCCAGTACTTC.